This passage covers 25 T cell receptor beta chains from one sample sequenced in a study of blood T cell repertoires in COVID-19. Libraries were prepared by immunoSEQ multiplex PCR; TCRdb keeps only in-frame clonotypes and omits some of them. The top ten clones hold under 9.5% of a sample with more than 110,000 clones, more than 80% of them seen once. What was sequenced was peripheral blood. These receptors all stem from a woman aged 80 or over in a cohort sampled during active or convalescent COVID-19.

The chain has TRBV7-8 and TRBJ2-2; TRBD1 is a possible D gene (5 bases). Germline CDR1 and CDR2: SGHVS and FQNEAQ. Trimming removed 1 base from V and 4 bases from J, with 10 bases in between. This CDR3 comprises 15 residues. The CDR3 reads CASSLGQGGTGELFF. In DNA, the CDR3 is TGTGCCAGCAGCTTAGGGCAGGGCGGCACCGGGGAGCTGTTTTTT.

This clone was counted a single time. The genes are TRBV21-1 and TRBJ2-7; the D call TRBD1 from the table was never checked on the DNA. TRBV21-1 is labeled a pseudogene. The CDR3 is made up of 16 amino acids. The CDR3 region is CASSTEVGDRTPFTIF. CDR3 bases: TGTGCCAGCAGCACCGAGGTGGGGGACAGAACACCCTTTACGATCTTC.

The chain joins TRBV14 to TRBJ2-3, with D perhaps matching TRBD1 (6 bases). Germline assignment: CDR1 SGHDN and CDR2 FVKESK. The CDR3 length is 14 residues. The germline V and J ends were trimmed by 0 bases and 4 bases, with 8 bases remaining between them. The DNA of the CDR3 is TGTGCCAGCAGCCAAGACCGGACAGCAGATACGCAGTATTTT. This codes for CASSQDRTADTQYF.

The chain joins TRBV4-1 to TRBJ2-3; TRBD1 matches 8 bases. Germline loops: CDR1 MGHRA, CDR2 YSYEKL. The CDR3 has 16 residues. The ends lost 4 bases at V and 2 bases at J; junction bases unmatched: 8. The CDR3 region has the DNA TGCGCCAGCAGCCGGAACGGACAGGGTAACACAGATACGCAGTATTTT. Translated: CASSRNGQGNTDTQYF.

The chain carries TRBV5-8 and TRBJ1-5; D may be TRBD1 (5 bases). The V and J ends lost 4 bases and 1 base respectively, with 12 bases between them. Germline CDR1 and CDR2: SGHTS and YDEGEE. The CDR3 has 15 residues. CDR3 region: CASSPRAGSNQPQHF. The CDR3 DNA sequence: TGTGCCAGCAGCCCCAGGGCCGGGAGCAATCAGCCCCAGCATTTT.

This sequence joins TRBV2 and TRBJ2-1, with D possibly matching TRBD2 (5 bases). V dropped 8 bases and J dropped 10 bases, with 12 bases sitting between them. CDR1 is SNHLY, CDR2 FYNNEI, per germline. The CDR3 totals 11 residues. CDR3 loop: CASRGVGEQFF. CDR3 bases: TGTGCCAGCCGGGGAGTCGGGGAGCAGTTCTTC.

This chain uses TRBV3-1 (or the pseudogene TRBV3-2) with TRBJ1-5; 7 bases align to TRBD1. J gave up 0 bases and V 0 bases, and 14 bases lay outside the gene matches. The CDR3 runs 20 residues. Germline V gene lookup returns CDR1 LGHDT and CDR2 YNNKEL (reference sequence). In DNA form, the CDR3 reads TGTGCCAGCAGCCAAGAGCGGGAGGGCAGGGGGGTTTATAGCAATCAGCCCCAGCATTTT. Its protein is CASSQEREGRGVYSNQPQHF.

The rearrangement uses TRBV18 and TRBJ2-3; D not resolved. V was trimmed by 4 bases and J by 6 bases, leaving 5 bases between them. CDR1 is KGHSH, CDR2 LQKENI, per germline. This CDR3 region has 11 residues. The CDR3 here is CASSRADTQYF. In DNA form, the CDR3 reads TGTGCCAGCTCACGGGCGGATACGCAGTATTTT.

This sequence joins TRBV2 and TRBJ2-5; D is possibly TRBD2 (5 bases). Trimming took off 8 bases at V and 5 bases at J, with 21 bases between the two ends. CDR1 and CDR2 (germline): SNHLY, FYNNEI. There are 15 residues in the CDR3. This chain's CDR3 is CASLAYMGLRETQYF. CDR3 DNA: TGTGCCAGCCTAGCCTATATGGGCCTCCGGGAGACCCAGTACTTC.

This chain uses TRBV2 with TRBJ2-3; TRBD2 agrees at 9 bases. After removal of 4 bases from V and 2 bases from J, the junction contained 4 bases not matched to a gene. Looked up from germline, CDR1 is SNHLY and CDR2 is FYNNEI. The CDR3 is 15 amino acids. In DNA form, the CDR3 reads TGTGCCAGCAGTGGTCTAGCGGGGTTCACAGATACGCAGTATTTT. Its protein is CASSGLAGFTDTQYF.

This chain connects TRBV28 to TRBJ1-5; 9 nucleotides agree with TRBD1. This CDR3 has 15 amino acids. V gave up 5 bases and J gave up 6 bases; unmatched junction bases: 8. CDR1 is MDHEN and CDR2 is SYDVKM in the germline V gene. The CDR3 sequence: CASSAGTGFFQPQHF. Here the CDR3 DNA reads TGTGCCAGCAGTGCCGGGACAGGGTTTTTTCAGCCCCAGCATTTT.

The chain couples TRBV7-9 to TRBJ2-4, with D hard to call. The V gene's germline CDR1 is SEHNR and CDR2 FQNEAQ (reference sequence). The CDR3 extends over 14 amino acids. The germline V and J ends were trimmed by 0 bases and 4 bases, with 7 bases remaining between them. In DNA form, the CDR3 reads TGTGCCAGCAGCTTAGCGCAGGCAAAAAACATTCAGTACTTC. This sequence encodes CASSLAQAKNIQYF.

The rearrangement uses TRBV30 and TRBJ1-1, with D maybe TRBD1 (6 bases). The CDR3 consists of 19 residues. The V and J ends lost 4 bases and 3 bases respectively, with 30 bases between them. The germline V gene has CDR1 GTSNPN and CDR2 SVGIG (reference sequence). In DNA form, the CDR3 reads TGTGCCTGGATCCATAGGACAGCTACCGCGTCTGCTTACTACACTGAAGCTTTCTTT. It yields the protein CAWIHRTATASAYYTEAFF.

The chain has TRBV28 and TRBJ1-2; tentatively, D is TRBD1 (6 bases). The CDR3 is 16 amino acids. V was trimmed by 3 bases and J by 6 bases, leaving 20 bases between them. Germline assignment: CDR1 MDHEN and CDR2 SYDVKM. Here the CDR3 reads CASSLRGGAGQNGYTF. CDR3 sequence (DNA): TGTGCCAGCAGTTTGCGTGGGGGGGCCGGGCAAAATGGCTACACCTTC.

The chain couples TRBV28 to TRBJ2-5; 12 bases match TRBD2. J was trimmed by 5 bases and V by 4 bases; bases with no gene match: 23. This CDR3 comprises 21 residues. The germline gives CDR1 MDHEN, CDR2 SYDVKM. CDR3 protein: CASSWVKMGTSGGPVRETQYF. CDR3 DNA: TGTGCCAGCAGTTGGGTCAAGATGGGCACTAGCGGGGGGCCCGTGCGCGAGACCCAGTACTTC.

This clone has a handful of counts. V gene TRBV29-1 combines with J gene TRBJ2-2; D ambiguous. V lost 0 bases and J 6 bases, leaving 5 bases between the germline ends. The CDR3 is 12 residues long. Looked up from germline, CDR1 is SQVTM and CDR2 is ANQGSEA. The CDR3 protein is CSVEELPGELFF. In DNA form, the CDR3 reads TGCAGCGTTGAAGAACTCCCCGGGGAGCTGTTTTTT.

The rearrangement uses TRBV2 and TRBJ2-5; 9 bases line up with TRBD2. Unmatched junction bases numbered 7, after V lost 6 bases and J lost 5 bases. The CDR3 is 14 residues long. Germline V lookup: CDR1 SNHLY, CDR2 FYNNEI. CDR3 loop: CASRLTSGYETQYF. In nucleotides, the CDR3 is TGTGCCAGCAGGCTTACTAGCGGGTACGAGACCCAGTACTTC. Based on the CDR3 plus reference TRBV2 and TRBJ2-5, the full variable domain is EPEVTQTPSHQVTQMGQEVILRCVPISNHLYFYWYRQILGQKVEFLVSFYNNEISEKSEIFDDQFSVERPDGSNFTLKIRSTKLEDSAMYFCASRLTSGYETQYFGPGTRLLVL.

The chain carries TRBV4-3 and TRBJ2-3, with no clear D. Trimming shortened V by 4 bases and J by 2 bases, and 7 bases separated the two germline ends. The germline gives CDR1 LGHNA, CDR2 YSLEER. CDR3 size: 13 residues. The CDR3 is CASSPYTTDTQYF. In DNA, the CDR3 is TGCGCCAGCAGCCCGTACACCACAGATACGCAGTATTTT.

J is TRBJ1-2 and V is TRBV28, with TRBD1 identical over 8 bases. J lost 3 bases, V lost 4 bases, and 4 bases had no gene match. The CDR3 runs 14 residues. The germline gives CDR1 MDHEN, CDR2 SYDVKM. CDR3 loop: CASSSGGSDYGYTF. CDR3 DNA: TGTGCCAGCAGTTCAGGGGGCTCGGACTATGGCTACACCTTC.

The V and J genes are TRBV15 and TRBJ1-1; possibly TRBD1 for D (6 bases). Germline-derived CDR1 and CDR2 are LNHNV and YYDKDF (reference sequence). This CDR3 comprises 15 residues. Trimming stripped 3 bases from V and 1 base from J, with 12 bases between. The CDR3 nucleotides are TGTGCCACCAGCAGGGGGGGGGACAAGAACACTGAAGCTTTCTTT. Translated: CATSRGGDKNTEAFF.

The chain employs TRBV4-1 and TRBJ1-1; D may be TRBD1 (5 bases). The V end lost 1 base, the J end lost 5 bases, and 17 bases lay between the germline ends. This CDR3 has 16 amino acids. CDR1 and CDR2 (germline): MGHRA, YSYEKL. This CDR3 is CASSQGLRGRGTEAFF. The DNA for the CDR3 is TGCGCCAGCAGCCAAGGTCTCCGGGGCCGGGGGACTGAAGCTTTCTTT.

This chain uses TRBV18 with TRBJ2-5; TRBD2 matches 8 bases. Per the germline V gene, CDR1 is KGHSH and CDR2 is LQKENI. The CDR3 totals 15 residues. The junction had 8 bases not matched to a gene; V was cut back by 3 bases and J by 5 bases. CDR3 in DNA: TGTGCCAGCTCACCGAGGCGGGGGGCCCAGGAGACCCAGTACTTC. Amino acid sequence: CASSPRRGAQETQYF.

This clone appeared a few times. The chain links TRBV5-4 to TRBJ1-2, with a tentative D call TRBD1 (5 bases). This CDR3 has 15 residues. CDR1 is SGHNT and CDR2 is YYREEE in the germline V gene (reference sequence). Trimming pared 2 bases from V and 4 bases from J, leaving 15 bases between. CDR3 DNA: TGTGCCAGCAGCTTTCAATTGCCGGGGGGCTATGGCTACACCTTC. Translated: CASSFQLPGGYGYTF.

The gene calls are TRBV10-3 and TRBJ1-2; 12 bases align to TRBD1. Germline V CDR1 and CDR2: ENHRY, SYGVKD. This CDR3 comprises 19 residues. V gave up 6 bases and J gave up 3 bases; unmatched junction bases: 17. The CDR3 nucleotides are TGTGCCATCAGCAGGGACAGGGGGCTCTCGGGAATCCTCGACTATGGCTACACCTTC. Translated, it gives CAISRDRGLSGILDYGYTF.

V and J are TRBV28 and TRBJ2-2, with 11 bases aligning to TRBD2. Germline CDR1 MDHEN, CDR2 SYDVKM. The CDR3 is made up of 16 amino acids. V lost 3 bases and J lost 8; bases outside the gene matches: 8. CDR3 sequence reads: CASSLGLAGGQGELFF. DNA for the CDR3: TGTGCCAGCAGTTTGGGGCTAGCGGGGGGCCAGGGGGAGCTGTTTTTT.